Below, 8 T cell receptor beta chains from the same sample are listed, as sequenced in a study of CXCR3-negative and CXCR3-positive naive CD8 T cells. The study made its TRB cDNA libraries by 5' RACE, adding UMI labels. TCRdb derives one entry per CDR3 protein from the 5' RACE reads, leaving out DNA. This table holds about 66,000 distinct CDR3 sequences. Sample: naive CXCR3- CD8+ T cells from blood. Subset given: CD45RO-CCR7+CD27+CD95- naive CD8+ T cells lacking CXCR3 (TNR3-). The receptors come from a human donor in good health. Some clones in this sample may be carry-over from other donors' samples.

The chain is built from TRBV5-1 and TRBJ2-6. From germline, CDR1 is SGHRS and CDR2 YFSETQ. The length of the CDR3 is 19 residues. CDR3 sequence: CASSLEASRFPSGANVLTF.

The V and J genes are TRBV5-1 and TRBJ2-5; the D call of TRBD1 rests on TCRdb alone, since no DNA is present to check it. Germline V gene sequence: CDR1 SGHRS, CDR2 YFSETQ. CDR3 length: 15 residues. CDR3 region: CASSPDRGFQETRYF.

The gene calls are TRBV2 and TRBJ1-1; TCRdb gives TRBD1 as the D gene, but with no DNA this cannot be confirmed. The CDR3 runs to 15 residues. The germline V gene has CDR1 SNHLY and CDR2 FYNNEI. The CDR3 sequence: CASSHDRDSNTEAFF.

The chain's CDR3 is CASSDGGFPLTDTQYF. The genes are TRBV6-4 and TRBJ2-3; TCRdb lists TRBD2, though no DNA is available to test this call. Per the germline V gene, CDR1 is MRHNA and CDR2 is SNTAGT. The CDR3 covers 16 residues.

The chain carries TRBV28 and TRBJ2-7; TCRdb's D call, TRBD1, is unchecked because there is no DNA. The V gene's germline CDR1 is MDHEN and CDR2 SYDVKM. There are 16 residues in the CDR3. This CDR3 is CASSLGTGEASYEQYF. Supplemented by reference TRBV28 and TRBJ2-7, the full variable domain reads DVKVTQSSRYLVKRTGEKVFLECVQDMDHENMFWYRQDPGLGLRLIYFSYDVKMKEKGDIPEGYSVSREKKERFSLILESASTNQTSMYLCASSLGTGEASYEQYFGPGTRLTVT.

The rearrangement links TRBV30 to TRBJ2-7. The CDR3 spans 14 residues. From germline, CDR1 is GTSNPN and CDR2 SVGIG (reference sequence). CDR3: CASGLGKMRNEQYF.

The chain employs TRBV5-6 and TRBJ1-5; no DNA is available, so the TRBD1 call from TCRdb remains unchecked. Per germline, CDR1 SGHDT and CDR2 YYEEEE. The CDR3 covers 15 residues. CDR3 amino acids: CASSPGTGVSQPQHF.

The chain joins TRBV29-1 to TRBJ2-7; TCRdb lists TRBD2, though no DNA is available to test this call. CDR3 size: 17 residues. CDR1 is SQVTM and CDR2 is ANQGSEA in the germline V gene. This chain's CDR3 is CSFCPGTSGVSGYEQYF.